The clone carrying this T cell receptor (beta chain) appeared a few times. The antigen remains undetermined. Mismatch with germline at one junction end may stem from a read error. Both 60 Vbeta primers and 13 Jbeta primers went into the PCR. Clones were read by immunoSEQ multiplex PCR, and TCRdb kept only the in-frame ones, dropping some. The repertoire holds 170,000 or so clones, with 77% as singletons. The data stem from a study of cytomegalovirus exposure and HLA in healthy donors. Study-level results: TCR beta V segments were, for the most part, productive about 87% or about 30% of the time in an earlier analysis. TCR sequences were mostly rare, though some public TCRs occurred in many donors. Sequence variants that were highly shared formed a cluster that was likely a sequencing artifact. A classifier reportedly called cytomegalovirus status with high sensitivity and specificity.

The CDR3 totals 13 residues. Germline loops: CDR1 LGHNT, CDR2 FRNRAP. The chain couples TRBV12-5 to TRBJ1-2; 7 nucleotides line up with TRBD1. The source material was PBMCs. The source is a woman aged 25 to 45 in good health and CMV-seronegative. The CDR3 sequence is CARLGGEVLKHPF. The CDR3 DNA reads as TGTGCTAGACTAGGGGGCGAGGTTCTCAAGCACCCCTTC.